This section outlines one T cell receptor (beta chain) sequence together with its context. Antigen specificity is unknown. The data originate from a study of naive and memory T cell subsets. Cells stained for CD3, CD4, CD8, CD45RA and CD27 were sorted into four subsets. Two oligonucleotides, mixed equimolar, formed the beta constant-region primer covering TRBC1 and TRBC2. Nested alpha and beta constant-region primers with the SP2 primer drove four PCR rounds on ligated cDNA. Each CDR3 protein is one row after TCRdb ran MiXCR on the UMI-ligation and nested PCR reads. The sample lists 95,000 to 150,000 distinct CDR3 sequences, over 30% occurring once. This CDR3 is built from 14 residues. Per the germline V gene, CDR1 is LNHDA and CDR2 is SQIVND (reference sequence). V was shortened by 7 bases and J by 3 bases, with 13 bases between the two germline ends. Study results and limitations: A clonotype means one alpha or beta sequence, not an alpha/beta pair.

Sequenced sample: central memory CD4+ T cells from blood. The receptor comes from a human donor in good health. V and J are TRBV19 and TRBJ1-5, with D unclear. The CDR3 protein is CASKFREVNQPQHF. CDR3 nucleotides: TGTGCCAGTAAGTTTCGGGAGGTCAATCAGCCCCAGCATTTT.